Listed below are T cell receptor beta chains from one sample, sequenced in a study of blood T cell repertoires in COVID-19. Only in-frame clones appear in the TCRdb table, and some are missing; sequencing was by immunoSEQ multiplex PCR. Of roughly 43,000 clones listed, around 87% are singletons. What was sequenced was peripheral blood. Source of these receptors: a human donor in a cohort sampled during active COVID-19. CDR3s include the opening cysteine and the closing phenylalanine or tryptophan. The D gene is left open where the match is weak. Part of the rows lack a size; the others show once, few, many or a class for expanded clones.

>14|TRBV7-8|TRBJ2-2|-|-
CASYHAGGTGELFF
TGTGCCAGCTACCATGCCGGTGGCACCGGGGAGCTGTTTTTT
>19|TRBV28|TRBJ1-1|TRBD1|-
CASSLRSIGTGYTNTEAFF
TGTGCCAGCAGCCTCCGATCTATAGGGACAGGCTATACGAACACTGAAGCTTTCTTT
>13|TRBV27|TRBJ2-7|-|-
CASSQGSLYEQYF
TGTGCCAGCAGTCAGGGGAGTCTCTACGAGCAGTACTTC
>12|TRBV28|TRBJ2-7|-|-
CASRTLSYEQYF
TGTGCCAGCAGGACACTTTCCTACGAGCAGTACTTC
>14|TRBV5-1|TRBJ1-1|-|-
CASSLGFEDTEAFF
TGCGCCAGCAGCTTGGGGTTTGAGGACACTGAAGCTTTCTTT
>13|TRBV3-1/TRBV3-2|TRBJ1-5|TRBD1|-
CASRRQGDQPQHF
TGTGCCAGCCGCCGACAGGGGGACCAGCCCCAGCATTTT
>15|TRBV5-1|TRBJ2-1|TRBD2|-
CASSLGLAGGYEQFF
TGCGCCAGCAGCTTGGGGCTAGCGGGGGGTTACGAGCAGTTCTTC
>15|TRBV4-2|TRBJ1-1|TRBD1|many
CASSQAGTENTEAFF
TGTGCCAGCAGCCAGGCCGGGACAGAGAACACTGAAGCTTTCTTT
>14|TRBV7-2|TRBJ1-2|TRBD1|-
CASSPGQGHYGYTF
TGTGCCAGCAGCCCTGGACAGGGACATTATGGCTACACCTTC
>15|TRBV7-9|TRBJ1-4|-|-
CASRGGSVKNEKLFF
TGTGCCAGCAGGGGGGGGAGTGTGAAAAATGAAAAACTGTTTTTT
>15|TRBV10-2|TRBJ2-7|-|-
CASSAVALSSYEQYF
TGCGCCAGCAGTGCGGTAGCGCTGAGCTCCTACGAGCAGTACTTC
>14|TRBV5-1|TRBJ1-5|-|once
CASSLAGLDQPQHF
TGCGCCAGCAGCTTGGCGGGGTTAGATCAGCCCCAGCATTTT
>20|TRBV6-2/TRBV6-3|TRBJ1-5|-|-
CASSYPGVFPDDGSNQPQHF
TGTGCCAGCAGTTACCCGGGGGTATTTCCCGATGACGGCAGCAATCAGCCCCAGCATTTT
>15|TRBV19|TRBJ2-1|TRBD2|-
CASMDSGRSYNEQFF
TGTGCCAGTATGGACAGCGGGAGATCCTACAATGAGCAGTTCTTC
>13|TRBV6-6|TRBJ2-7|-|few
CASSLLGGYEQYF
TGTGCCAGCAGCCTACTTGGGGGGTACGAGCAGTACTTC
>15|TRBV3-1/TRBV3-2|TRBJ2-7|TRBD1|-
CASSQLRQGWDEQYF
TGTGCCAGCAGCCAACTCCGACAGGGATGGGACGAGCAGTACTTC
>16|TRBV27|TRBJ1-6|TRBD1|once
CASSRTGYDLDSPLHF
TGTGCCAGCAGTCGGACAGGGTATGATTTGGATTCACCCCTCCACTTT
>13|TRBV27|TRBJ1-1|-|-
CASSLGGRREAFF
TGTGCCAGCAGTTTGGGGGGGCGTCGTGAAGCTTTCTTT
>11|TRBV20-1|TRBJ2-3|-|-
CSASYQDTQYF
TGCAGTGCTTCCTATCAAGATACGCAGTATTTT
>14|TRBV27|TRBJ2-5|-|-
CASSRQVEGATQYF
TGTGCCAGCAGCCGTCAGGTCGAGGGTGCGACCCAGTACTTC